The 27 T cell receptor beta chains reported below all come from one sample, sequenced in a study of blood T cell repertoires in COVID-19. Repertoires were generated with immunoSEQ multiplex PCR, while TCRdb's copy carries only in-frame clones and drops some. The sample holds just under 150,000 clones, 87% seen once. Sequenced input: peripheral blood. Receptors originate from a woman aged 50 to 60 with acute or convalescent COVID-19.

The CDR3 nucleotides are TGTGCCAGCAGCTTACCCGGGGGGGCCTCTACCGGGGAGCTGTTTTTT. It translates to CASSLPGGASTGELFF. The gene calls are TRBV7-2 and TRBJ2-2; TRBD2 aligns across 8 bases. The CDR3 runs to 16 residues. V shed 2 bases and J 5 bases; nucleotides not matched to a gene: 7. In germline, CDR1 is SGHTA, CDR2 FQGNSA.

The chain links TRBV7-3 to TRBJ2-7, with 10 positions matching TRBD1. The junction had 8 bases not matched to a gene; V was cut back by 1 base and J by 5 bases. The germline gives CDR1 SGHTA, CDR2 FQGTGA. CDR3 length equals 16 residues. CDR3 in amino acids: CASSLKFGTGANEQYF. DNA for the CDR3: TGTGCCAGCAGCTTAAAGTTTGGGACAGGGGCCAACGAGCAGTACTTC.

The chain is built from TRBV2 and TRBJ1-5; 7 nucleotides align to TRBD1. Per the germline V gene, CDR1 is SNHLY and CDR2 is FYNNEI. V lost 6 bases, J lost 4 bases, and 9 bases stayed unmatched. The CDR3 is 15 amino acids. The chain's CDR3 is CASSEDRWSNQPQHF. As DNA, the CDR3 is TGTGCCAGCAGCGAGGACAGGTGGTCAAATCAGCCCCAGCATTTT.

V and J are TRBV3-1 (or the pseudogene TRBV3-2) and TRBJ1-1; D is possibly TRBD1 (6 bases). Germline loops: CDR1 LGHDT, CDR2 YNNKEL (reference sequence). Trimming left V 0 bases short and J 5 bases short, with 10 bases between. The CDR3 consists of 14 residues. CDR3 bases: TGTGCCAGCAGCCAAGATCCTAGGGGGACTGAAGCTTTCTTT. Its protein product is CASSQDPRGTEAFF.

The V and J genes are TRBV11-3 and TRBJ1-1, with a possible D match to TRBD1 (5 bases). The CDR3 contains 13 residues. Germline loops: CDR1 SGHNT, CDR2 YENEEA. V was cut by 5 bases and J by 4 bases, with 11 bases left in between. CDR3 residues: CASSPQGSTEAFF. Written as DNA, the CDR3 is TGTGCCAGCAGCCCGCAGGGAAGCACTGAAGCTTTCTTT.

The chain couples TRBV30 to TRBJ1-2; TRBD1 agrees at 9 bases. Trimming cost V 5 bases and J 3 bases; bases outside gene matches: 7. Germline CDR1 and CDR2: GTSNPN and SVGIG (reference sequence). The CDR3 extends over 14 amino acids. CDR3 sequence: CAWADRGSYYGYTF. The CDR3, as DNA: TGTGCCTGGGCGGACAGGGGTAGTTACTATGGCTACACCTTC.

The chain is built from TRBV24-1 and TRBJ2-6; D remains ambiguous. The CDR3 sequence is 16 residues long. CDR1 is KGHDR, CDR2 SFDVKD, per germline. V gave up 3 bases and J gave up 0 bases, with 8 bases separating them. CDR3 nucleotides: TGTGCCACCAGTGATGGGCTCTCCTCTGGGGCCAACGTCCTGACTTTC. As protein: CATSDGLSSGANVLTF.

The chain recombines TRBV25-1 with TRBJ1-5; maybe TRBD1 (6 bases). Looked up from germline, CDR1 is MGHDK and CDR2 is SYGVNS. The ends were cut back, 6 bases at V and 5 bases at J, with 11 bases in the middle. CDR3 length: 13 residues. CDR3 in amino acids: CASRQGPDQPQHF. The CDR3 DNA is TGTGCCAGCAGACAGGGCCCGGATCAGCCCCAGCATTTT.

V usage is TRBV25-1 and J usage is TRBJ2-7; 9 bases are shared with TRBD1. Looked up from germline, CDR1 is MGHDK and CDR2 is SYGVNS. This CDR3 region has 14 residues. V lost 4 bases, J lost 2 bases, and 3 bases stayed unmatched. The CDR3 here is CASSAGTGPYEQYF. In DNA, the CDR3 is TGTGCCAGCAGTGCAGGGACAGGGCCCTACGAGCAGTACTTC.

This rearrangement joins TRBV27 to TRBJ1-4; 9 nucleotides agree with TRBD1. The V segment lost 3 bases and the J segment 0 bases; nucleotides outside the gene matches: 8. Per the germline V gene, CDR1 is MNHEY and CDR2 is SMNVEV (reference sequence). CDR3 length: 18 amino acids. DNA of the CDR3: TGTGCCAGCAGTTTTACAGGGACAGGGAAGGCAACTAATGAAAAACTGTTTTTT. Its translation: CASSFTGTGKATNEKLFF.

This chain's CDR3 is CASSGDRGRNSPLHF. CDR3 DNA: TGTGCCAGCAGCGGAGACAGGGGGAGGAATTCACCCCTCCACTTT. V and J are TRBV9 and TRBJ1-6; 9 bases line up with TRBD1. This CDR3 contains 15 residues. CDR1 SGDLS and CDR2 YYNGEE come from the germline V gene. V shed 3 bases, J shed 7 bases, and the junction held 5 bases outside the gene matches.

The chain uses TRBV6-5 and TRBJ2-7; weak D call: TRBD1 (5 bases). The CDR3 consists of 14 residues. Deletions cut 5 bases from V and 6 bases from J, with 17 bases between. Germline loops: CDR1 MNHEY, CDR2 SVGAGI. Written as DNA, the CDR3 is TGTGCCAGCAGTCGGACACTGTCTACGGGCGAGCAGTACTTC. It codes for CASSRTLSTGEQYF.

The DNA of the CDR3 is TGTGCCAGCAGCGTTTCTGATAGTCAGCCCCAGCATTTT. Translating gives CASSVSDSQPQHF. V usage is TRBV9 and J usage is TRBJ1-5; D is uncertain. The CDR3 is made up of 13 amino acids. With 2 bases removed from V and 6 bases from J, the gap between germline ends came to 9 bases. CDR1 is SGDLS and CDR2 is YYNGEE in the germline V gene.

This clone was counted only a few times. The chain joins TRBV5-4 to TRBJ2-3; D may be TRBD2 (5 bases). V lost 1 base and J 0 bases, leaving 6 bases between the germline ends. The CDR3 runs 14 residues. Germline loops: CDR1 SGHNT, CDR2 YYREEE (reference sequence). CDR3 amino acids: CASSLRTSTDTQYF. CDR3 DNA sequence: TGTGCCAGCAGCTTGCGGACTAGCACAGATACGCAGTATTTT.

In DNA form, the CDR3 reads TGCGCCAGCAGCTTGGCCGGGGGCTCTGGAAACACCATATATTTT. It yields the protein CASSLAGGSGNTIYF. The chain has TRBV5-1 and TRBJ1-3; TRBD1 is a possible D gene (5 bases). The V gene's germline CDR1 is SGHRS and CDR2 YFSETQ. The CDR3 is made up of 15 amino acids. Trimming removed 0 bases at V and 0 bases at J, with 7 bases between.

This clone is medium-sized by share. The chain has TRBV28 and TRBJ2-7; no clear D gene. The CDR3 sequence is 11 residues long. The germline V gene has CDR1 MDHEN and CDR2 SYDVKM. Trimming left V 7 bases short and J 3 bases short, with 7 bases between. The CDR3 region is CASTADYEQYF. Written as DNA, the CDR3 is TGTGCCAGCACCGCAGACTACGAGCAGTACTTC.

This clone appeared once. The chain carries TRBV6-5 and TRBJ1-1; D gene unclear. The germline CDR1 and CDR2 sequences are MNHEY and SVGAGI. The CDR3 spans 14 residues. V dropped 5 bases and J dropped 0 bases, with 10 bases sitting between them. In nucleotides, the CDR3 is TGTGCCAGCAGTCTAGGGAGATTGAACACTGAAGCTTTCTTT. Translating gives CASSLGRLNTEAFF.

DNA of the CDR3: TGTGCCAGCAGCTGGACAGCTAACACTGAAGCTTTCTTT. Amino acid sequence: CASSWTANTEAFF. The gene calls are TRBV5-4 and TRBJ1-1; TRBD1 might be the D (6 bases). The V gene's germline CDR1 is SGHNT and CDR2 YYREEE (reference sequence). The germline V and J ends were trimmed by 3 bases and 2 bases, with 8 bases remaining between them. There are 13 residues in the CDR3.

The chain combines TRBV6-6 with TRBJ2-1, with 8 positions matching TRBD2. The CDR3 runs to 16 residues. Per the germline V gene, CDR1 is MNHNY and CDR2 is SVGAGI (reference sequence). The V segment lost 0 bases and the J segment 8 bases; nucleotides outside the gene matches: 9. This CDR3 is CASSYSEAGGNYEQFF. The CDR3, as DNA: TGTGCCAGCAGTTACTCGGAGGCGGGGGGCAACTATGAGCAGTTCTTC.

The chain links TRBV19 to TRBJ1-4; D ambiguous. Germline V lookup: CDR1 LNHDA, CDR2 SQIVND (reference sequence). The CDR3 consists of 17 residues. Trimming took off 5 bases at V and 8 bases at J, with 24 bases between the two ends. The CDR3 region is CASSPREGEGFDEKLFF. As DNA, the CDR3 is TGTGCCAGTAGTCCGCGTGAGGGTGAAGGTTTCGACGAAAAACTGTTTTTT.

The genes are TRBV7-8 and TRBJ2-7, with a possible D match to TRBD2 (6 bases). Per germline, CDR1 SGHVS and CDR2 FQNEAQ. V gave up 5 bases and J gave up 9 bases, with 14 bases separating them. This CDR3 spans 12 amino acids. The CDR3 spells CASSPRREGQYF. The DNA for the CDR3 is TGTGCCAGCAGCCCACGGAGGGAAGGGCAGTACTTC.

The J gene is TRBJ2-2, the V gene TRBV29-1, with 9 bases lining up with TRBD2. Germline values: CDR1 SQVTM, CDR2 ANQGSEA. With 3 bases clipped from V and 1 base from J, the junction kept 15 bases outside the gene matches. The CDR3 has 19 amino acids. CDR3 in amino acids: CSVEEAPGLAFRNTGELFF. The DNA of the CDR3 is TGCAGCGTTGAGGAGGCTCCCGGACTAGCGTTTAGGAACACCGGGGAGCTGTTTTTT.

The chain has TRBV7-3 and TRBJ2-3; possibly TRBD2 for D (6 bases). The CDR3 sequence is 17 residues long. The germline gives CDR1 SGHTA, CDR2 FQGTGA. V was trimmed by 5 bases and J by 0 bases, leaving 18 bases between them. CDR3 bases: TGTGCCAGCAGCGCTCCTTCTCTAGCGACCAGCACAGATACGCAGTATTTT. As protein: CASSAPSLATSTDTQYF. Full variable domain (outside the CDR3, taken from reference TRBV7-3 and TRBJ2-3): GAGVSQTPSNKVTEKGKYVELRCDPISGHTALYWYRQSLGQGPEFLIYFQGTGAADDSGLPNDRFFAVRPEGSVSTLKIQRTERGDSAVYLCASSAPSLATSTDTQYFGPGTRLTVL.

This chain joins TRBV29-1 and TRBJ2-3; unclear D gene. The germline V gene has CDR1 SQVTM and CDR2 ANQGSEA. V was shortened by 5 bases and J by 6 bases, with 12 bases between the two germline ends. The CDR3 covers 12 residues. This chain's CDR3 is CSVSPSYDTQYF. In DNA form, the CDR3 reads TGCAGCGTTTCTCCCTCCTACGATACGCAGTATTTT.

The rearrangement uses TRBV5-1 and TRBJ1-1; possible D gene TRBD1, 5 bases. Trimming took 5 bases from V and 3 from J, leaving 20 bases between them. The CDR3 contains 16 residues. The germline CDR1 and CDR2 sequences are SGHRS and YFSETQ. CDR3 in amino acids: CASRRGPGRPDTEAFF. The CDR3 DNA follows: TGCGCCAGCAGAAGGGGCCCGGGGAGGCCGGACACTGAAGCTTTCTTT.

The rearrangement uses TRBV6-5 and TRBJ2-2, with TRBD2 matching over 9 bases. The CDR3 extends over 15 amino acids. Germline V gives CDR1 MNHEY, CDR2 SVGAGI. J was trimmed by 3 bases and V by 5 bases; bases with no gene match: 4. The CDR3, as DNA: TGTGCCAGCAGTATCAGCGGGGGGTACACCGGGGAGCTGTTTTTT. Translation: CASSISGGYTGELFF.

CDR3 sequence: CASSLGRGRPGTNEKLFF. The CDR3 region has the DNA TGTGCCAGCAGTCTCGGGAGGGGGCGGCCTGGAACTAATGAAAAACTGTTTTTT. The J gene is TRBJ1-4, the V gene TRBV2; 7 bases are shared with TRBD1. Germline V gene lookup returns CDR1 SNHLY and CDR2 FYNNEI. This CDR3 region has 18 residues. The J segment lost 1 base and the V segment lost 5 bases, leaving 13 bases of the junction unmatched.